The T cell receptor (beta chain) described here comes from a study of T cells in narcolepsy. This CDR3 has 15 residues. V lost 7 bases, J lost 1 base, and 14 bases lay in between. Germline-derived CDR1 and CDR2 are LNHDA and SQIVND (reference sequence). The table came from immunoSEQ multiplex PCR; TCRdb's copy has only in-frame clones and leaves some out. In the table there are some 30,000 clones, more than 75% of which are singletons. The chain uses TRBV19 and TRBJ1-5; D may be TRBD1 (5 bases). This TCR came from a human donor in good health. The sequencing input was memory (CD45RA-) CD4+ T cells from blood. The CDR3 DNA reads as TGTGCCAGTATTCCATTCCGGGACAGCAATCAGCCCCAGCATTTT. This translates into CASIPFRDSNQPQHF.